The rows below give T cell receptor beta chains drawn from one sample of a study of shared clonotypes between healthy human individuals. TCRdb's copy holds only in-frame clones and misses some; the assay was immunoSEQ multiplex PCR. Altogether 1.6 million or so clones are present, around 95% being singletons, with the ten largest covering approximately 1.2%. The sequenced sample consisted of naive CD4+ T cells sorted from blood. The receptors here all came from a man aged 30-40 years in good health. The CDR3 runs from the conserved cysteine through the conserved F or W. The D gene is left open where the match is weak. Clone sizes are given selectively: once, few, many, or a class where the clone is expanded.

TRBJ2-5 TRBD2 - TRBV5-4 TGTGCCAGCAGCTTGGGACTAGCGGGAGGTACGCAAGAGACCCAGTACTTC CASSLGLAGGTQETQYF
TRBJ2-1 TRBD1 - TRBV10-1 TGCGCCAGCAGTGACGGGCAACAGGGGTTCGATGAGCAGTTCTTC CASSDGQQGFDEQFF
TRBJ2-5 TRBD1 - TRBV30 TGTGCCTGGGCGACAGGGCGCCAAGAGACCCAGTACTTC CAWATGRQETQYF
TRBJ2-7 - - TRBV2 TGTGCCAGTCTGTACTACTACGAGCAGTACTTC CASLYYYEQYF
TRBJ2-1 TRBD1 once TRBV29-1 TGCAGCGTTGAAGACCCCGACAGGGGGAAAAGAAATGAGCAGTTCTTC CSVEDPDRGKRNEQFF
TRBJ2-3 TRBD2 once TRBV7-9 TGTGCCAGCAGCATTAGACGGGGACTAGCTCAAAAGTTAGATACGCAGTATTTT CASSIRRGLAQKLDTQYF
TRBJ2-3 - - TRBV21-1 TGTGCCAGCAGCAAAGAAAAGCCGGGACACTTGAGGACAGATACGCAGTATTTT CASSKEKPGHLRTDTQYF
TRBJ2-5 TRBD1 - TRBV5-4 TGTGCCAGCAACAGACAGGGGCTCGAAGAGACCCAGTACTTC CASNRQGLEETQYF
TRBJ2-1 TRBD2 - TRBV7-3 TGTGCCAGCAGCCTCTCAAGCGGGAGGGCCGATGAGCAGTTCTTC CASSLSSGRADEQFF
TRBJ1-5 TRBD1 few TRBV6-5 TGTGCCAGCAGACCGACAGGGCTCGCAATCCAGCCCCAGCATTTT CASRPTGLAIQPQHF
TRBJ2-7 - - TRBV11-2 TGTGCCAGCAGTGGGATGACAGTTGCCGAGCAGTACTTC CASSGMTVAEQYF
TRBJ1-2 TRBD1 - TRBV29-1 TGCAGCGGCACAGGGGGCTTCCTATCTGGCTACACCTTC CSGTGGFLSGYTF
TRBJ2-2 TRBD1 - TRBV7-2 TGTGCCAGCAGCTTGACAGGGGGGACCGGGGAGCTGTTTTTT CASSLTGGTGELFF
TRBJ2-1 TRBD2 - TRBV4-2 TGTGCCAGCAGCCAAGTTCCACCAGGACTAGCCGTTGACAATGAGCAGTTCTTC CASSQVPPGLAVDNEQFF
TRBJ2-3 TRBD1 - TRBV10-1 TGCGCCAGCACCCGGGACAGGGGCGCAGATACGCAGTATTTT CASTRDRGADTQYF
TRBJ2-7 - - TRBV11-3 TGTGCCAGCAGCTTAGCTGGGACATCCTACGAGCAGTACTTC CASSLAGTSYEQYF
TRBJ1-4 TRBD1 - TRBV5-1 TGCGCCAGCAGCGGCGGGGACAGGGGGGAAAAACTGTTTTTT CASSGGDRGEKLFF
TRBJ2-3 - - TRBV19 TGTGCCAGTAAAGAGTCTAGCAGTTGGGGGACAGATACGCAGTATTTT CASKESSSWGTDTQYF
TRBJ1-1 TRBD1 - TRBV7-9 TGTGCCAGCACCAGGGGGGAGGTAAACACTGAAGCTTTCTTT CASTRGEVNTEAFF
TRBJ1-1 - - TRBV6-5 TGTGCCAGCAGGACCGGGACCGGAGCTTTCTTT CASRTGTGAFF
TRBJ2-7 - - TRBV28 TGTGCCAGCAGTTTACGTGGATTTCGGAGCTCCTACGAGCAGTACTTC CASSLRGFRSSYEQYF
TRBJ2-1 - - TRBV7-9 TGTGCCAGCAGCTCGGTGGCGATGGGTTACAATGAGCAGTTCTTC CASSSVAMGYNEQFF
TRBJ2-7 TRBD1 - TRBV6-5 TGTGCCAGCAGTTACTCTGGACAGGGGGCGTCCTACGAGCAGTACTTC CASSYSGQGASYEQYF
TRBJ2-7 - - TRBV6-4 TGTGCCAGCAGGTTAGGGTTTTACACCTACGAGCAGTACTTC CASRLGFYTYEQYF
TRBJ2-7 TRBD1 - TRBV5-8 TGTGCCAGCAGCCTATACAGGGGATCCTACGAGCAGTACTTC CASSLYRGSYEQYF
TRBJ2-7 TRBD1 - TRBV7-9 TGTGCCAGCAGCTTTGACAGGGTCCACGAGCAGTACTTC CASSFDRVHEQYF
TRBJ1-3 - - TRBV21-1 TGTGCCAGCAGCAAACACCGGAGAGTGTTCTCTGGAAACACCATATATTTT CASSKHRRVFSGNTIYF
TRBJ2-3 TRBD2 once TRBV6-1 TGTGCCAGCAGTGAACGGGGGGGGCGCGCAGATACGCAGTATTTT CASSERGGRADTQYF
TRBJ2-1 - once TRBV7-2 TGTGCCAGCAGTAAGATTCGGGTACCAAGCCCCAATGAGCAGTTCTTC CASSKIRVPSPNEQFF
TRBJ2-2 - - TRBV7-9 TGTGCCAGCAGCCAGGGACGGAACACCGGGGAGCTGTTTTTT CASSQGRNTGELFF
TRBJ2-7 - - TRBV7-7 TGTGCCAGCAGCCAGGGGCGCCGAGGTTCCTACGAGCAGTACTTC CASSQGRRGSYEQYF
TRBJ2-1 TRBD1 - TRBV18 TGTGCCAGCTCCGGACAGGGTGGGGACAATGAGCAGTTCTTC CASSGQGGDNEQFF
TRBJ2-7 - - TRBV28 TGTGCCAGTTGGGGTGGGATCTACTACGAGCAGTACTTC CASWGGIYYEQYF
TRBJ2-1 TRBD2 - TRBV7-9 TGTGCCAGCACCACCCGGACTAGTTCCTACAATGAGCAGTTCTTC CASTTRTSSYNEQFF
TRBJ1-2 - - TRBV5-4 TGTGCCAGCAGCTCTCGGACAGCCCATTATGGCTACACCTTC CASSSRTAHYGYTF
TRBJ2-7 - - TRBV7-8 TGTGCCAGCAGCTTAAGTGGCCCGACGCAGTACTTC CASSLSGPTQYF
TRBJ2-3 TRBD2 - TRBV28 TGTGCCAGCAGTGACATTATGACTAGCGGGAACACAGATACGCAGTATTTT CASSDIMTSGNTDTQYF
TRBJ2-2 - - TRBV9 TGTGCCAGCAGCTCGGGCGGGTTGGTAGCCGGGGAGCTGTTTTTT CASSSGGLVAGELFF
TRBJ2-4 - - TRBV4-3 TGCGCCAGCAGCCAAGATCCTCCAGGGTGGACTGCACGGGCCAAAAACATTCAGTACTTC CASSQDPPGWTARAKNIQYF
TRBJ2-1 TRBD2 - TRBV11-3 TGTGCCAGCAGCTTAGAATCCGGGACTAGGAATGAGCAGTTCTTC CASSLESGTRNEQFF
TRBJ2-3 - - TRBV29-1 TGCAGCGTGCTCAGGGAGGCTAGCACAGATACGCAGTATTTT CSVLREASTDTQYF
TRBJ1-4 - once TRBV7-9 TGTGCCAGCAGCTTAGCGGCCCACACAACTAATGAAAAACTGTTTTTT CASSLAAHTTNEKLFF
TRBJ2-3 - - TRBV5-4 TGTGCCAGCAGCTTGGCCCCGGCAGATACGCAGTATTTT CASSLAPADTQYF
TRBJ1-3 - - TRBV9 TGTGCCAGCAGCGTAAAGCTCTTGGGAGCACCTCGTCACACCATATATTTT CASSVKLLGAPRHTIYF
TRBJ1-1 - - TRBV5-1 TGCGCCAGCAGCTTGGCGGCTGAGCGTGAAGCTTTCTTT CASSLAAEREAFF
TRBJ2-7 TRBD2 - TRBV2 TGTGCCAGCAGTGAGGGACTAGCGGTCGAGCAGTACTTC CASSEGLAVEQYF
TRBJ2-7 - - TRBV7-9 TGTGCCAGCAGCTTATCTGACTACGAGCAGTACTTC CASSLSDYEQYF
TRBJ1-1 - - TRBV10-3 TGTGCCATCGGGGAGGGACACAAGAACACTGAAGCTTTCTTT CAIGEGHKNTEAFF
TRBJ1-2 - - TRBV28 TGTGCCAGCAGTTTATTTGCAGGGAACTATGGCTACACCTTC CASSLFAGNYGYTF